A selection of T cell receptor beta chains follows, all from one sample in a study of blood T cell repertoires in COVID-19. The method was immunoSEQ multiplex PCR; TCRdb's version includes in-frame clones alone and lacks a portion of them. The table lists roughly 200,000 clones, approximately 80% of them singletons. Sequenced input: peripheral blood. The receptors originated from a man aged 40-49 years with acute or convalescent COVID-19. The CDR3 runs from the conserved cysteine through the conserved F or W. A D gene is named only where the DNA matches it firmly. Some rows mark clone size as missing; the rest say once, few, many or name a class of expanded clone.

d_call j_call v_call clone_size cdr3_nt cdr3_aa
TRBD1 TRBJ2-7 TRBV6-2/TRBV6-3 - TGTGCCAGCAGTAGCTGGACAGGGGACTCCTACGAGCAGTACTTC CASSSWTGDSYEQYF
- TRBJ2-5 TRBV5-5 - TGTGCCAGCAGCTCCCTAACCACGGAGACCCAGTACTTC CASSSLTTETQYF
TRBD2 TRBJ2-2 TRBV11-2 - TGTGCCAGCAGCTTCCGGACTAGAGGGGCCGGGGAGCTGTTTTTT CASSFRTRGAGELFF
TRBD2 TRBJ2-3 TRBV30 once TGTGCCTGGAGTTACGGGACTAGCGGGAGCCGAGATACGCAGTATTTT CAWSYGTSGSRDTQYF
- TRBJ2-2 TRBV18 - TGTGCCAGCTCACCGTCAGGGAGGAGCACCGGGGAGCTGTTTTTT CASSPSGRSTGELFF
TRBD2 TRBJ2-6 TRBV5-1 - TGCGCCAGCAGTATAGCGGGAGCCGGGGCCAACGTCCTGACTTTC CASSIAGAGANVLTF
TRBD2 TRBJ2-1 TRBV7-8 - TGTGCCAGCAGCTTATTCCCAGCGGGGCCCATTCCTCACAATGAGCAGTTCTTC CASSLFPAGPIPHNEQFF
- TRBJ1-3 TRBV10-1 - TGCGCCAGCAGTGACGGACTGAACTCTGGAAACACCATATATTTT CASSDGLNSGNTIYF
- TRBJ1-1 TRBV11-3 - TGTGCCAGCAGCCTCGGGGGGGAGGACACTGAAGCTTTCTTT CASSLGGEDTEAFF
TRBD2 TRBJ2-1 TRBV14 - TGTGCCAGCAGCCTAGCGGGAGTAAGGAATGAGCAGTTCTTC CASSLAGVRNEQFF
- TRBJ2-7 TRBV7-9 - TGTGCCAGCAGCAGCACGCAGGGGTACGAGCAGTACTTC CASSSTQGYEQYF
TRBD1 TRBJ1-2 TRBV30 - TGTGCCTGGAGTGCGGGACAGGGGGTGGTAGGCTACACCTTC CAWSAGQGVVGYTF
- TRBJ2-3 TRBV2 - TGTGCCAGCAATCGGCAGGGAAGCACAGATACGCAGTATTTT CASNRQGSTDTQYF
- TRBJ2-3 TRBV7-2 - TGTGCCAGCAGGAAGGGGGCAGATACGCAGTATTTT CASRKGADTQYF
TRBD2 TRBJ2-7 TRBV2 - TGTGCCAGCAGTGTTAGCGGGAGTGTGCTCGAGCAGTACTTC CASSVSGSVLEQYF
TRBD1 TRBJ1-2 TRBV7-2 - TGTGCCAGCAGCTTAGGAAGGGGGCGCGGCTATGGCTACACCTTC CASSLGRGRGYGYTF
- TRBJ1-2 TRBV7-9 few TGTGCCAGCAGCTTCAGTAGGGAGAGCTATGGCTACACCTTC CASSFSRESYGYTF
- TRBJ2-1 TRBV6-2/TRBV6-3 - TGTGCCAGCAGTTACGACGGCGGTGGTGGCCATGAGCAGTTCTTC CASSYDGGGGHEQFF
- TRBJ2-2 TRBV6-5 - TGTGCCGCGACCGGGGGAGGTACCGGGGAGCTGTTTTTT CAATGGGTGELFF
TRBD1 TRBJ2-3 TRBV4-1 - TGCGCCAGCAGCCAAGATAGGGGACAGAGCACAGATACGCAGTATTTT CASSQDRGQSTDTQYF
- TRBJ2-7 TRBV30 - TGTGCCTTTAATAGCGGTGGGACCTACGAGCAGTACTTC CAFNSGGTYEQYF
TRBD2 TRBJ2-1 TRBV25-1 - TGTGCCAGCAGTGTAGCTAATCGGGGGGATCACTCCTACAATGAGCAGTTCTTC CASSVANRGDHSYNEQFF
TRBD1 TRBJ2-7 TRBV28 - TGTGCCAGCAGTCCGGGACAGGGGGCGCGAAGTTTGTACGAGCAGTACTTC CASSPGQGARSLYEQYF
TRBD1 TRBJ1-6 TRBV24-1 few TGTGCCACCAGTGATTTGCAGACAGGGGACCAGGATTCACCCCTCCACTTT CATSDLQTGDQDSPLHF
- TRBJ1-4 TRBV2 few TGTGCCAGCAGTGAAGGGGGCAGTAATGAAAAACTGTTTTTT CASSEGGSNEKLFF
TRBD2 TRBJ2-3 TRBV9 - TGTGCCAGCAGCGTAGGACTAGCGGGAGCGGGACTCACAGATACGCAGTATTTT CASSVGLAGAGLTDTQYF
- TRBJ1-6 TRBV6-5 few TGTGCCAGCAGTATAACCGGGACTATGGGAACACCCCTCCACTTT CASSITGTMGTPLHF
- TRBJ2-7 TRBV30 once TGTGCCTGGAGTGCGGGTGGATTACAGTACTTC CAWSAGGLQYF